Listed here is a single T cell receptor (beta chain). Trimming stripped 6 bases from V and 8 bases from J, with 10 bases between. Germline V gene sequence: CDR1 MNHEY, CDR2 SVGAGI. CDR3 size: 11 residues. This record comes from a study of blood T cell repertoires in COVID-19. Study overall: Italy, Spain and the United States were the sources of the convalescent and acute COVID-19 samples. From T cells, B-cell-depleted T cells, or PBMCs came the material, which was cDNA or gDNA.

In the original workflow: Estimated nucleated cell counts came from reference gene primer amplification. Using immunoSEQ multiplex PCR, the repertoire was profiled, and TCRdb retains in-frame clones only, with some absent. V, J and clone size are those of that table, while D and trimming were read from the DNA. The repertoire holds roughly 280,000 clones, roughly 86% seen once, with over 8% in the top ten. The sequencing sample was made of peripheral blood. This receptor was obtained from a middle-aged man with active or convalescent COVID-19. The rearrangement links TRBV6-5 to TRBJ1-1, with D tentatively TRBD1 (6 bases). This chain's CDR3 is CASRSTGEAFF. The CDR3 DNA reads TGTGCCAGCAGATCTACAGGGGAAGCTTTCTTT.